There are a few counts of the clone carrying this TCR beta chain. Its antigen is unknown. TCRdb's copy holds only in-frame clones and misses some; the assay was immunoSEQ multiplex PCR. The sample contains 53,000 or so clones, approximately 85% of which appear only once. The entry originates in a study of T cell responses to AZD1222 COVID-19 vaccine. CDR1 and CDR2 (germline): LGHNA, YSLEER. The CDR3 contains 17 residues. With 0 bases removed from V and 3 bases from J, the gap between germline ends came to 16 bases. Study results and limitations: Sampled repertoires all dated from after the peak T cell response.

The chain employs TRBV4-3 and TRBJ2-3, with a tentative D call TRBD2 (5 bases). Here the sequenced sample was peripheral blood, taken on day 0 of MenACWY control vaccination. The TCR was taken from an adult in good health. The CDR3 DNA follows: TGCGCCAGCAGCCAAGAGAGGTCTAGCATTACAACAGATACGCAGTATTTT. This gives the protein CASSQERSSITTDTQYF.